A single sample is the source of the 6 T cell receptor beta chains below, sequenced in a study of shared clonotypes between healthy human individuals. Measured with immunoSEQ multiplex PCR; TCRdb has only the in-frame clones, and not every one. Here the sample spans about 380,000 clones, approximately 97% being singletons. Sample: memory CD8+ T cells sorted from blood. Subset defined: CD45RO+ cells pooled with CCR7-negative TemRA cells. Every receptor here comes from a man aged 25-40 years in good health.

The V and J genes are TRBV30 and TRBJ2-1; 9 bases are shared with TRBD2. CDR1 is GTSNPN, CDR2 SVGIG, per germline (reference sequence). J was trimmed by 4 bases and V by 5 bases; bases with no gene match: 3. This CDR3 is 13 amino acids long. CDR3 DNA sequence: TGTGCCTGGGCCCTAGCGGGGTACAATGAGCAGTTCTTC. Translation gives CAWALAGYNEQFF. Looking up the rest from reference TRBV30 and TRBJ2-1 gives the full variable domain: SQTIHQWPATLVQPVGSPLSLECTVEGTSNPNLYWYRQAAGRGLQLLFYSVGIGQISSEVPQNLSASRPQDRQFILSSKKLLLSDSGFYLCAWALAGYNEQFFGPGTRLTVL.

This chain connects TRBV7-6 to TRBJ2-1; D not certain. The CDR3 extends over 13 amino acids. Trimming removed 2 bases at V and 8 bases at J, with 10 bases between. CDR1 SGHVS and CDR2 FNYEAQ come from the germline V gene. The CDR3 is CASSLFSRDEQFF. CDR3 DNA: TGTGCCAGCAGCTTATTTTCTAGGGATGAGCAGTTCTTC. The whole variable domain, remainder taken from reference TRBV7-6 and TRBJ2-1, is GAGVSQSPRYKVTKRGQDVALRCDPISGHVSLYWYRQALGQGPEFLTYFNYEAQQDKSGLPNDRFSAERPEGSISTLTIQRTEQRDSAMYRCASSLFSRDEQFFGPGTRLTVL.

The chain carries TRBV15 and TRBJ1-2; a weak D match, TRBD1 (6 bases). Per the germline V gene, CDR1 is LNHNV and CDR2 is YYDKDF (reference sequence). Trimming took off 0 bases at V and 6 bases at J, with 8 bases between the two ends. This CDR3 has 13 amino acids. The CDR3 DNA sequence: TGTGCCACCAGCAGAGACAGGGGTAATGGCTACACCTTC. This translates into CATSRDRGNGYTF.

V usage is TRBV5-6 and J usage is TRBJ2-2, with 8 bases identical to TRBD2. Trimming removed 0 bases from V and 4 bases from J; junction bases left unmatched: 2. Germline-derived CDR1 and CDR2 are SGHDT and YYEEEE. This CDR3 has 15 residues. The CDR3 sequence: CASSLELAATGELFF. CDR3 DNA: TGTGCCAGCAGCTTGGAACTAGCGGCCACCGGGGAGCTGTTTTTT.

The V call is TRBV7-8, the J call TRBJ2-3; the match to TRBD2 covers 16 bases. The CDR3 loop spans 20 amino acids. J was trimmed by 0 bases and V by 5 bases; bases with no gene match: 11. Per the germline V gene, CDR1 is SGHVS and CDR2 is FQNEAQ. The CDR3 sequence: CASSLVPGLAGGRSTDTQYF. CDR3 DNA: TGTGCCAGCAGCCTCGTTCCGGGACTAGCGGGAGGGCGAAGCACAGATACGCAGTATTTT.

The chain links TRBV11-1 to TRBJ2-3; D gene unclear. Germline V gives CDR1 SGHAT, CDR2 FQDESV (reference sequence). The CDR3 length is 13 residues. The V end was cut by 5 bases, the J end by 0 bases, with 6 bases between. Written as DNA, the CDR3 is TGTGCCAGCAGCCTGTTTAGCACAGATACGCAGTATTTT. The encoded protein is CASSLFSTDTQYF.